A single sample gave rise to the 9 T cell receptor beta chains below, sequenced in a study of CD8 T cells in ankylosing spondylitis. Study results and limitations: Under 10 highly homologous variants formed a TCR beta motif that appeared characteristic of ankylosing spondylitis blood.

TCRdb reprocessed the 5' RACE reads with MiXCR, giving one entry per CDR3 protein. The sample comprises some 840,000 distinct CDR3 sequences, 12% of which are singletons, and 0.45% to 0.6% rests with the top ten. Their antigens remain unidentified. The sample was blood, either unsorted or a sorted T cell fraction (not recorded which). All receptors come from a male donor with ankylosing spondylitis.

This clonotype occurred a few times. The chain joins TRBV5-1 to TRBJ2-3, with D perhaps matching TRBD2 (5 bases). The CDR3 is 14 amino acids. V lost 4 bases, J lost 1 base, and 10 bases lay in between. CDR1 is SGHRS and CDR2 is YFSETQ in the germline V gene. Written as DNA, the CDR3 is TGCGCCAGCAGCACCCGGGGAGGCACAGATACGCAGTATTTT. It codes for CASSTRGGTDTQYF. Variable domain in full (rest from reference TRBV5-1 and TRBJ2-3): KAGVTQTPRYLIKTRGQQVTLSCSPISGHRSVSWYQQTPGQGLQFLFEYFSETQRNKGNFPGRFSGRQFSNSRSEMNVSTLELGDSALYLCASSTRGGTDTQYFGPGTRLTVL.

V and J are TRBV28 and TRBJ2-2, with 8 positions matching TRBD2. The germline CDR1 and CDR2 sequences are MDHEN and SYDVKM. The CDR3 length is 15 residues. V was clipped by 8 bases and J by 7 bases; unmatched bases: 12. DNA of the CDR3: TGTGCCAGCGGCTCCGCGGGGGGCCCTTTCGGGGAGCTGTTTTTT. Translation gives CASGSAGGPFGELFF.

This clonotype was seen a handful of times. This chain uses TRBV20-1 with TRBJ1-1, with D hard to call. In germline, CDR1 is DFQATT, CDR2 SNEGSKA (reference sequence). The CDR3 is made up of 13 amino acids. Trimming left V 3 bases short and J 4 bases short, with 12 bases between. CDR3 sequence: CSASKTVFTEAFF. CDR3 in DNA: TGCAGTGCTAGTAAAACAGTTTTCACTGAAGCTTTCTTT.

There are a few counts of this clonotype. The CDR3 spells CSAITGTTQYF. The DNA for the CDR3 is TGCAGTGCTATAACCGGGACGACGCAGTATTTT. This chain uses TRBV20-1 with TRBJ2-3; D tentatively reads TRBD1 or TRBD2 (5 bases each). Deletions cut 4 bases from V and 9 bases from J, with 11 bases between. The CDR3 spans 11 residues. Germline CDR1 DFQATT, CDR2 SNEGSKA (reference sequence).

The chain couples TRBV24-1 to TRBJ2-7, with D uncertain. The ends were cut back, 3 bases at V and 1 base at J, with 6 bases in the middle. Per germline, CDR1 KGHDR and CDR2 SFDVKD. The CDR3 has 13 amino acids. The CDR3 DNA reads TGTGCCACCAGTGATCCTCCATCCTACGAGCAGTACTTC. It encodes CATSDPPSYEQYF.

This clonotype occurred a few times. The rearrangement joins TRBV9 to TRBJ2-5; TRBD1 might be the D (6 bases). Trimming removed 0 bases from V and 4 bases from J, with 10 bases in between. Germline V gene data show CDR1 as SGDLS and CDR2 as YYNGEE. The CDR3 contains 14 residues. CDR3: CASSVEIGGETQYF. CDR3 in DNA: TGTGCCAGCAGCGTAGAGATAGGGGGAGAGACCCAGTACTTC.

This clonotype was seen only a few times. The V gene is TRBV7-2, the J gene TRBJ2-7, with a weak D call TRBD1 (6 bases). The CDR3 has 13 amino acids. V was pared by 5 bases and J by 6 bases, with 14 bases between. Germline-derived CDR1 and CDR2 are SGHTA and FQGNSA. Written as DNA, the CDR3 is TGTGCCAGCAGCGTCAGACAGGTCAGCGAGCAGTACTTC. As protein: CASSVRQVSEQYF.

This clonotype turned up a few times. This rearrangement joins TRBV7-2 to TRBJ1-5; 7 positions match TRBD1. Germline V gives CDR1 SGHTA, CDR2 FQGNSA. CDR3 size: 15 residues. The J segment lost 2 bases and the V segment lost 4 bases, leaving 5 bases of the junction unmatched. CDR3 sequence (DNA): TGTGCCAGCAGCTGGGACAGTGGGGGCAATCAGCCCCAGCATTTT. Translating it yields CASSWDSGGNQPQHF.

This clonotype was seen more than once but under ten times. The chain employs TRBV20-1 and TRBJ1-4, with D tentatively TRBD1 (5 bases). V was trimmed by 5 bases and J by 8 bases, leaving 15 bases between them. Germline V CDR1 and CDR2: DFQATT, SNEGSKA (reference sequence). This CDR3 is 13 amino acids long. CDR3 DNA sequence: TGCAGTGCTCATGGGGGGAGGGCGGAAAAACTGTTTTTT. Protein product: CSAHGGRAEKLFF.